The 32 T cell receptor beta chains presented below share a single source sample, sequenced in a study of T cell repertoires in breast cancer. Blocking oligonucleotides added to a second nested PCR suppressed unpaired genes. A single record per CDR3 protein comes from TCRdb applying MiXCR to the emulsion pairing reads. Among roughly 40,000 distinct CDR3 sequences, under 60% were seen once, and the ten largest hold around three fifths. Primers covering all TCR V genes were used in emulsion RT-PCR on CD8+ T cells. The sequencing sample was made of CD8+ T cells. These receptors originate from a pool of human donors with breast cancer or a healthy control (not recorded which).

This chain joins TRBV18 and TRBJ2-1, with TRBD2 as a possible D gene (5 bases). V shed 5 bases and J shed 5 bases, with 10 bases lying between them. The CDR3 contains 13 residues. Per the germline V gene, CDR1 is KGHSH and CDR2 is LQKENI. The CDR3 sequence is CASSVDGNNEQFF. The DNA of the CDR3 is TGTGCCAGCTCAGTCGACGGGAACAATGAGCAGTTCTTC.

CDR3 region: CASRRGAGETQYF. The DNA for the CDR3 is TGTGCCAGCAGGCGGGGGGCTGGAGAGACCCAGTACTTC. The V and J genes are TRBV6-2 or TRBV6-3 and TRBJ2-5; TRBD2 agrees at 8 bases. The CDR3 sequence is 13 residues long. J gave up 4 bases and V 6 bases, and 4 bases lay outside the gene matches. Germline CDR1 MNHEY, CDR2 SVGEGT.

The chain carries TRBV20-1 and TRBJ1-5, with unresolved D. CDR3 length: 14 residues. The V gene's germline CDR1 is DFQATT and CDR2 SNEGSKA (reference sequence). V dropped 6 bases and J dropped 2 bases, with 14 bases sitting between them. The CDR3 loop is CSAASPDGNQPQHF. The DNA of the CDR3 is TGCAGTGCCGCGAGTCCGGATGGCAATCAGCCCCAGCATTTT.

V gene TRBV27 combines with J gene TRBJ1-6; 7 bases match TRBD1. Germline lookup yields CDR1 MNHEY and CDR2 SMNVEV (reference sequence). V shed 2 bases and J 6 bases; nucleotides not matched to a gene: 4. The CDR3 is 15 amino acids. The CDR3 region has the DNA TGTGCCAGCAGTTTACGGGACAGAAGTAATTCACCCCTCCACTTT. Translation gives CASSLRDRSNSPLHF.

The chain joins TRBV4-2 to TRBJ2-2; 7 bases fit TRBD1. V shed 3 bases and J 0 bases; nucleotides not matched to a gene: 1. Germline V gives CDR1 LGHNA, CDR2 YNFKEQ. This CDR3 has 15 residues. The CDR3 DNA reads as TGTGCCAGCAGCCATGGACAGGCGAACACCGGGGAGCTGTTTTTT. Protein product: CASSHGQANTGELFF.

For this clonotype: A read error is likely, as this CDR3 ends without the conserved phenylalanine or tryptophan. The genes are TRBV20-1 and TRBJ1-1, with D perhaps matching TRBD1 (6 bases). Germline lookup yields CDR1 DFQATT and CDR2 SNEGSKA (reference sequence). Trimming cost V 4 bases and J 1 base, with 7 bases left between them. The CDR3 runs to 12 residues. In nucleotides, the CDR3 is TGCAGTGCTAAACAGGGGAACACTGAAGCTTTCCTT. Its translation: CSAKQGNTEAFL.

V gene TRBV20-1 combines with J gene TRBJ2-5, with D maybe TRBD2 (6 bases). V was cut by 5 bases and J by 2 bases, with 9 bases left in between. The germline V gene encodes CDR1 DFQATT and CDR2 SNEGSKA (reference sequence). This CDR3 is built from 12 residues. CDR3 bases: TGCAGTGCTCTTAGCGGACAAGAGACCCAGTACTTC. This sequence encodes CSALSGQETQYF.

The chain uses TRBV29-1 and TRBJ2-5; no reliable D call. This CDR3 region has 11 residues. Germline CDR1 SQVTM, CDR2 ANQGSEA. V lost 1 base, J lost 4 bases, and 4 bases lay in between. DNA of the CDR3: TGCAGCGTTGAAGGTGGAGAGACCCAGTACTTC. The encoded protein is CSVEGGETQYF.

Note on this clonotype: This may be a read error: a much more frequent sequence differs by one nucleotide. The V call is TRBV15, the J call TRBJ2-5, with TRBD2 matching 7 bases. The germline V gene encodes CDR1 LNHNV and CDR2 YYDKDF (reference sequence). The CDR3 spans 16 residues. The CDR3 DNA is TGTGCCACCAGCGGAGAGGGTGGCCTAGCGGCGGCGCAGCATTACTTC. Its protein product is CATSGEGGLAAAQHYF.

This rearrangement joins TRBV5-1 to TRBJ1-6; possibly TRBD1 for D (5 bases). This CDR3 is 14 amino acids long. V dropped 4 bases and J dropped 8 bases, with 13 bases sitting between them. Germline V CDR1 and CDR2: SGHRS, YFSETQ. CDR3 in amino acids: CASSTREDHSPLHF. The CDR3 coding sequence is TGCGCCAGCAGCACCAGGGAGGATCATTCACCCCTCCACTTT. The whole variable domain, filled in from reference TRBV5-1 and TRBJ1-6, reads KAGVTQTPRYLIKTRGQQVTLSCSPISGHRSVSWYQQTPGQGLQFLFEYFSETQRNKGNFPGRFSGRQFSNSRSEMNVSTLELGDSALYLCASSTREDHSPLHFGNGTRLTVT.

This clonotype was counted between two and nine times. The CDR3 DNA is TGTGCCAGCAGTTCACCACTAGGGTCCAACAGTCAAGTTCAAGAGACCCAGTACTTC. Amino acids: CASSSPLGSNSQVQETQYF. The rearrangement joins TRBV27 to TRBJ2-5, with a possible D match to TRBD2 (5 bases). V lost 4 bases and J lost 2, with 26 bases in between. There are 19 residues in the CDR3. Looked up from germline, CDR1 is MNHEY and CDR2 is SMNVEV (reference sequence).

A few counts support this clonotype. This sequence joins TRBV7-9 and TRBJ1-6, with a weak D call TRBD1 (5 bases). The V and J ends lost 2 bases and 5 bases respectively, with 13 bases between them. The CDR3 is 16 residues long. Germline lookup yields CDR1 SEHNR and CDR2 FQNEAQ (reference sequence). The CDR3 bases are TGTGCCAGCAGCTTACTCAGGGATCGCAATAATTCACCCCTCCACTTT. This gives the protein CASSLLRDRNNSPLHF.

This clonotype was recorded a few times. This chain links TRBV3-1 with TRBJ2-1; a weak D match, TRBD2 (6 bases). The length of the CDR3 is 16 residues. V lost 6 bases and J lost 4, with 19 bases in between. Germline CDR1 is LGHDT and CDR2 is YNNKEL (reference sequence). This chain's CDR3 is CASRPESGTGYNEQFF. CDR3 bases: TGTGCCAGCAGACCCGAATCCGGGACTGGATACAATGAGCAGTTCTTC.

The chain carries TRBV11-1 and TRBJ2-1, with 10 bases fitting TRBD2. Germline assignment: CDR1 SGHAT and CDR2 FQDESV (reference sequence). Unmatched junction bases numbered 8, after V lost 9 bases and J lost 15 bases. The CDR3 is 11 amino acids. CDR3 bases: TGTGCCAGTTCTAGCGGGAGTAGTCGGTTCTTC. Translation gives CASSSGSSRFF. The whole variable domain, filled in from reference TRBV11-1 and TRBJ2-1, reads EAEVAQSPRYKITEKSQAVAFWCDPISGHATLYWYRQILGQGPELLVQFQDESVVDDSQLPKDRFSAERLKGVDSTLKIQPAELGDSAMYLCASSSGSSRFFGPGTRLTVL.

This chain joins TRBV24-1 and TRBJ2-4; D may be TRBD1 (6 bases). Germline V gene lookup returns CDR1 KGHDR and CDR2 SFDVKD. The CDR3 loop spans 15 amino acids. Trimming pared 4 bases from V and 5 bases from J, leaving 14 bases between. CDR3 region: CATSDLDSPENIQYF. As DNA, the CDR3 is TGTGCCACCAGTGACCTGGACAGCCCAGAAAACATTCAGTACTTC.

The chain uses TRBV29-1 and TRBJ2-1, with D possibly TRBD2 on 5 matching bases. Germline-derived CDR1 and CDR2 are SQVTM and ANQGSEA. The CDR3 has 14 residues. Trimming pared 6 bases from V and 0 bases from J, leaving 12 bases between. The CDR3 spells CSVWGEDSYNEQFF. The CDR3 DNA reads as TGCAGCGTCTGGGGAGAAGACTCCTACAATGAGCAGTTCTTC.

The chain recombines TRBV7-2 with TRBJ1-3; D remains ambiguous. The CDR3 spans 14 residues. The V end lost 3 bases, the J end lost 1 base, and 7 bases lay between the germline ends. The V gene's germline CDR1 is SGHTA and CDR2 FQGNSA. As DNA, the CDR3 is TGTGCCAGCAGCTTCCAGAGATCTGGAAACACCATATATTTT. Protein: CASSFQRSGNTIYF.

J is TRBJ1-1 and V is TRBV29-1; D is uncertain. Trimming stripped 8 bases from V and 1 base from J, with 8 bases between. The length of the CDR3 is 11 residues. Germline CDR1 reads SQVTM; CDR2 reads ANQGSEA. CDR3 in amino acids: CSPWRNTEAFF. Written as DNA, the CDR3 is TGCAGCCCTTGGAGGAACACTGAAGCTTTCTTT.

The chain links TRBV27 to TRBJ2-2, with a tentative D call TRBD1 (5 bases). Germline V gives CDR1 MNHEY, CDR2 SMNVEV (reference sequence). There are 17 residues in the CDR3. The V end was cut by 2 bases, the J end by 6 bases, with 19 bases between. The CDR3 DNA reads as TGTGCCAGCAGTTTAGGGGCAGGGCTAGGTTTATCCGGGGAGCTGTTTTTT. It translates to CASSLGAGLGLSGELFF.

The V and J genes are TRBV28 and TRBJ1-2; no reliable D call. Trimming took 2 bases from V and 4 from J, leaving 8 bases between them. Germline V gives CDR1 MDHEN, CDR2 SYDVKM. This CDR3 spans 13 amino acids. The CDR3 spells CASSLSRGYGYTF. The DNA of the CDR3 is TGTGCCAGCAGTTTAAGTCGCGGCTATGGCTACACCTTC.

A note on this clonotype: A junction end diverges from the germline sequence, so it may reflect a read error. The chain couples TRBV27 to TRBJ1-1; maybe TRBD1 (5 bases). CDR1 and CDR2 from the germline V gene are MNHEY and SMNVEV (reference sequence). The CDR3 runs 14 residues. The CDR3 DNA is TGCGCCAGCAGTTTACGAGGACACAACACTGAAGCTCTCTTT. Amino acid sequence: CASSLRGHNTEALF.

This sequence joins TRBV20-1 and TRBJ2-1; 10 positions match TRBD2. The CDR3 contains 13 residues. The ends lost 5 bases at V and 2 bases at J; junction bases unmatched: 0. The germline V gene encodes CDR1 DFQATT and CDR2 SNEGSKA (reference sequence). CDR3 protein: CSALAGAYNEQFF. CDR3 in DNA: TGCAGTGCTCTAGCGGGAGCCTACAATGAGCAGTTCTTC.

This clonotype was observed a handful of times. The chain employs TRBV15 and TRBJ2-3; perhaps D is TRBD1 or TRBD2 (5 bases each). CDR1 LNHNV and CDR2 YYDKDF come from the germline V gene (reference sequence). V lost 5 bases and J lost 0, with 12 bases in between. The CDR3 covers 15 residues. The CDR3 nucleotides are TGTGCCACCAGCCCGGGGACGGACAGCACAGATACGCAGTATTTT. This codes for CATSPGTDSTDTQYF.

This clonotype was seen repeatedly, ten times or more. The chain uses TRBV7-2 and TRBJ2-1; D possibly uses TRBD1 or TRBD2 (6 bases each). The V end lost 8 bases, the J end lost 8 bases, and 16 bases lay between the germline ends. The CDR3 spans 13 residues. Germline CDR1 SGHTA, CDR2 FQGNSA. CDR3 sequence reads: CASSRYGGHEQFF. The CDR3 DNA reads TGTGCCAGCTCCCGTTACGGGGGCCATGAGCAGTTCTTC. The whole variable domain, remainder taken from reference TRBV7-2 and TRBJ2-1, is GAGVSQSPSNKVTEKGKDVELRCDPISGHTALYWYRQSLGQGLEFLIYFQGNSAPDKSGLPSDRFSAERTGGSVSTLTIQRTQQEDSAVYLCASSRYGGHEQFFGPGTRLTVL.

This clonotype came up a few times. The chain is built from TRBV7-6 and TRBJ2-5; no firm D call. Trimming cost V 2 bases and J 0 bases, with 4 bases left between them. CDR1 is SGHVS, CDR2 FNYEAQ, per germline. The CDR3 has 13 residues. The CDR3 region is CASSLLNQETQYF. The CDR3 DNA reads as TGTGCCAGCAGCTTATTAAACCAAGAGACCCAGTACTTC.

Points on this clonotype: The junction shows a germline mismatch at one end, possibly a read error. The chain links TRBV4-2 to TRBJ2-3; D may be TRBD1 (6 bases). From germline, CDR1 is LGHNA and CDR2 YNFKEQ. The CDR3 is made up of 14 amino acids. For the CDR3, the DNA is TGTGCCAGCAGCCCACAGGGCTCCACAGGTACGCAGTATTTT. Translating it yields CASSPQGSTGTQYF.

CDR3 nucleotide sequence: TGTGCCAGCAACCAGGGGACAGGGGTTTCCACAGATACGCAGTATTTT. Translation: CASNQGTGVSTDTQYF. This chain uses TRBV5-4 with TRBJ2-3; 10 bases align to TRBD1. V shed 6 bases, J shed 2 bases, and the junction held 9 bases outside the gene matches. Germline CDR1 SGHNT, CDR2 YYREEE (reference sequence). The CDR3 sequence is 16 residues long.

The chain couples TRBV27 to TRBJ1-2; TRBD1 matches 9 bases. Germline V gene sequence: CDR1 MNHEY, CDR2 SMNVEV (reference sequence). The V segment lost 6 bases and the J segment 7 bases; nucleotides outside the gene matches: 9. This CDR3 has 14 amino acids. CDR3 residues: CASSRTGTGIGYTF. CDR3 DNA: TGTGCCAGCAGCCGAACCGGGACAGGGATTGGCTACACCTTC.

The chain is built from TRBV29-1 and TRBJ2-3, with TRBD1 matching 8 bases. V gave up 1 base and J gave up 5 bases; unmatched junction bases: 8. Germline V gene lookup returns CDR1 SQVTM and CDR2 ANQGSEA. The CDR3 is 15 amino acids. CDR3 in amino acids: CSVEVRQGALDTQYF. Here the CDR3 DNA reads TGCAGCGTTGAAGTTCGGCAGGGGGCTTTAGATACGCAGTATTTT.

In the case of this clonotype: One base away lies a much larger clone, so this may be a sequencing read error. In this CDR3 the conserved last residue, phenylalanine or tryptophan, is missing, so a read error is likely. This chain connects TRBV7-8 to TRBJ2-7; 9 nucleotides line up with TRBD1. This CDR3 has 18 amino acids. In germline, CDR1 is SGHVS, CDR2 FQNEAQ. J was trimmed by 0 bases and V by 5 bases; bases with no gene match: 14. The CDR3 bases are TGTGCCAGCAGCCCTTCCGGGACAGGGTCCCCGAGCTCCTACGAGCAGTACTCC. It codes for CASSPSGTGSPSSYEQYS.

Notes on this clonotype: A much larger clone sits a single nucleotide away, making a read error possible. The chain joins TRBV7-3 to TRBJ2-5, with 11 bases lining up with TRBD2. The length of the CDR3 is 15 residues. Germline CDR1 and CDR2: SGHTA and FQGTGA. Germline trimming cut 5 bases from V and 9 bases from J; bases unmatched to any gene: 11. This CDR3 is CASSMTSGEVEAQYF. CDR3 bases: TGTGCCAGCAGCATGACTAGCGGGGAGGTGGAGGCCCAGTACTTC.

V gene TRBV20-1 combines with J gene TRBJ2-3, with 7 nucleotides matching TRBD2. J lost 13 bases, V lost 4 bases, and 14 bases had no gene match. Germline loops: CDR1 DFQATT, CDR2 SNEGSKA (reference sequence). CDR3 length equals 13 residues. The CDR3 nucleotides read TGCAGTGCTATCAGCGGGGTCGAGAAATGGAAGTATTTT. The encoded protein is CSAISGVEKWKYF.